This T cell receptor beta chain was profiled in a study of blood T cell repertoires in COVID-19. Sequenced by immunoSEQ multiplex PCR; TCRdb stores in-frame clones only, minus some. The sample lists under 350,000 clones, around 90% occurring once. V lost 0 bases to trimming and J lost 4 bases; unmatched junction nucleotides: 10. Germline V gives CDR1 SGHTS, CDR2 YDEGEE. The CDR3 consists of 17 residues. Sequencing was done on a sample of peripheral blood. The chain uses TRBV5-8 and TRBJ2-5; 9 bases are shared with TRBD2. The clonotype was recovered from a woman aged 30 to 39 with COVID-19, enrolled during active disease. As DNA, the CDR3 is TGTGCCAGCAGCTTGGTTCTGGCTAGCGGGGTCCGAGAGACCCAGTACTTC. Translating it yields CASSLVLASGVRETQYF.